One sample yielded the 17 T cell receptor beta chains listed below, sequenced in a study of cytomegalovirus exposure and HLA in healthy donors. In the PCR, 60 Vbeta and 13 Jbeta primers were used. The table came from immunoSEQ multiplex PCR; TCRdb's copy has only in-frame clones and leaves some out. The sample holds tens of thousands of clones, 65% to 80% seen once. The sample taken for sequencing was PBMCs. All receptors come from a man aged 25 to 40 in good health and CMV-seronegative.

V usage is TRBV7-9 and J usage is TRBJ1-1; D unclear. V was trimmed by 0 bases and J by 5 bases, leaving 7 bases between them. The germline gives CDR1 SEHNR, CDR2 FQNEAQ (reference sequence). The CDR3 has 13 residues. CDR3 protein: CASSLAIGTEAFF. CDR3 DNA: TGTGCCAGCAGCTTAGCGATCGGTACTGAAGCTTTCTTT. Together with reference TRBV7-9 and TRBJ1-1, the CDR3 gives the full variable domain: DTGVSQNPRHKITKRGQNVTFRCDPISEHNRLYWYRQTLGQGPEFLTYFQNEAQLEKSRLLSDRFSAERPKGSFSTLEIQRTEQGDSAMYLCASSLAIGTEAFFGQGTRLTVV.

This clone was recorded once. The chain employs TRBV11-2 and TRBJ2-2; no clear D gene. This CDR3 contains 15 residues. V lost 0 bases and J lost 5, with 10 bases in between. Germline values: CDR1 SGHAT, CDR2 FQNNGV. CDR3 sequence: CASSLDPKATGELFF. The CDR3 DNA is TGTGCCAGCAGCTTAGATCCAAAAGCAACCGGGGAGCTGTTTTTT.

The chain joins TRBV4-3 to TRBJ1-6, with D possibly matching TRBD1 (5 bases). The V gene lost 0 bases and the J gene lost 6 bases, with 9 bases spanning the gap. The CDR3 loop spans 15 amino acids. The germline V gene encodes CDR1 LGHNA and CDR2 YSLEER. The chain's CDR3 is CASSQDRVINSPLHF. CDR3 DNA: TGCGCCAGCAGCCAAGACAGGGTGATTAATTCACCCCTCCACTTT.

This clone has more than one count but fewer than ten. V is TRBV18 and J is TRBJ2-7, with D perhaps matching TRBD1 (6 bases). There are 16 residues in the CDR3. CDR1 and CDR2 (germline): KGHSH, LQKENI. Trimming cost V 3 bases and J 0 bases, with 15 bases left between them. As DNA, the CDR3 is TGTGCCAGCTCACCCTTCGGACGGGACAACTCCTACGAGCAGTACTTC. It translates to CASSPFGRDNSYEQYF.

The chain is built from TRBV7-8 and TRBJ1-2; 7 bases line up with TRBD1. Germline CDR1 SGHVS, CDR2 FQNEAQ. This CDR3 is built from 14 residues. J was trimmed by 8 bases and V by 3 bases; bases with no gene match: 9. The CDR3 sequence is CASSLVQGEGGYTF. The CDR3 nucleotides read TGTGCCAGCAGCTTGGTCCAGGGGGAAGGGGGCTACACCTTC.

This chain connects TRBV27 to TRBJ1-4; 8 bases map to TRBD1. Germline CDR1 reads MNHEY; CDR2 reads SMNVEV (reference sequence). Germline trimming cut 5 bases from V and 6 bases from J; bases unmatched to any gene: 8. The CDR3 length is 15 residues. The CDR3 DNA is TGTGCCAGCAGTCCCCTCGGGACAGGATATGAAAAACTGTTTTTT. As protein: CASSPLGTGYEKLFF.

V and J are TRBV29-1 and TRBJ1-1, with D unclear. Germline CDR1 and CDR2: SQVTM and ANQGSEA. The V and J ends lost 2 bases and 0 bases respectively, with 7 bases between them. The CDR3 is 13 amino acids. The DNA of the CDR3 is TGCAGCGTTGAACGGTCCTTGAACACTGAAGCTTTCTTT. Its translation: CSVERSLNTEAFF.

This clone has a single count. V usage is TRBV7-2 and J usage is TRBJ1-3, with TRBD1 matching over 9 bases. V lost 2 bases and J lost 0; bases outside the gene matches: 5. CDR1 and CDR2 (germline): SGHTA, FQGNSA. The CDR3 is made up of 17 amino acids. In DNA, the CDR3 is TGTGCCAGCAGCTTACCCACAGGGGGCTACTCTGGAAACACCATATATTTT. The encoded protein is CASSLPTGGYSGNTIYF.

This sequence joins TRBV12-5 and TRBJ1-5; the D is unclear. Germline-derived CDR1 and CDR2 are LGHNT and FRNRAP. V lost 4 bases to trimming and J lost 3 bases, with 7 bases between them. The CDR3 extends over 13 amino acids. CDR3 nucleotide sequence: TGTGCTAGTGGTTCCTACTTCAATCAGCCCCAGCATTTT. Amino acid sequence: CASGSYFNQPQHF.

J is TRBJ1-1 and V is TRBV7-3, with 7 bases identical to TRBD1. The CDR3 is 16 residues long. Looked up from germline, CDR1 is SGHTA and CDR2 is FQGTGA. V shed 1 base and J 10 bases; nucleotides not matched to a gene: 15. The CDR3 reads CASSLRPTGTDKGAFF. CDR3 DNA: TGTGCCAGCAGCTTAAGGCCCACCGGGACAGACAAGGGAGCTTTCTTT.

CDR3 protein: CTSSQARTSGGGRPYNEQFF. CDR3 DNA: TGCACCAGCAGCCAAGCGAGGACTAGCGGGGGGGGCCGGCCTTACAATGAGCAGTTCTTC. The genes are TRBV1 and TRBJ2-1; TRBD2 is the table's D call and was not checked against the DNA. TRBV1 is an annotated pseudogene. This CDR3 comprises 20 residues.

The chain employs TRBV18 and TRBJ1-1; TRBD1 agrees at 8 bases. The CDR3 totals 14 residues. CDR1 is KGHSH and CDR2 is LQKENI in the germline V gene. Germline trimming cut 5 bases from V and 3 bases from J; bases unmatched to any gene: 5. The CDR3 nucleotides read TGTGCCAGCTCATCGACAGGGGAAGACACTGAAGCTTTCTTT. Translated: CASSSTGEDTEAFF.

The chain carries TRBV5-1 and TRBJ1-1; 7 positions agree with TRBD1. There are 13 residues in the CDR3. The germline V gene encodes CDR1 SGHRS and CDR2 YFSETQ. V gave up 4 bases and J gave up 6 bases; unmatched junction bases: 6. The CDR3 protein is CASSLETGSEAFF. Here the CDR3 DNA reads TGCGCCAGCAGCCTTGAGACAGGGTCTGAAGCTTTCTTT. Supplemented by reference TRBV5-1 and TRBJ1-1, the full variable domain reads KAGVTQTPRYLIKTRGQQVTLSCSPISGHRSVSWYQQTPGQGLQFLFEYFSETQRNKGNFPGRFSGRQFSNSRSEMNVSTLELGDSALYLCASSLETGSEAFFGQGTRLTVV.

This chain connects TRBV29-1 to TRBJ2-6; no definite D call. The V and J ends lost 6 bases and 2 bases respectively, with 8 bases between them. The length of the CDR3 is 13 residues. Per the germline V gene, CDR1 is SQVTM and CDR2 is ANQGSEA. The CDR3 spells CSVSRAGANVLTF. CDR3 DNA sequence: TGCAGCGTGTCAAGAGCTGGGGCCAACGTCCTGACTTTC.

The rearrangement uses TRBV5-1 and TRBJ1-6; no definite D call. This CDR3 spans 12 amino acids. Germline-derived CDR1 and CDR2 are SGHRS and YFSETQ. Trimming cost V 0 bases and J 13 bases, with 8 bases left between them. CDR3 bases: TGCGCCAGCAGCTTGGCCGGAGGGCCCCTCCACTTT. Protein: CASSLAGGPLHF.

J is TRBJ2-5 and V is TRBV6-6; 9 bases align to TRBD2. CDR1 MNHNY and CDR2 SVGAGI come from the germline V gene (reference sequence). The CDR3 is 15 residues long. J lost 5 bases, V lost 6 bases, and 10 bases had no gene match. The CDR3 spells CASSQSAGGPETQYF. CDR3 coding DNA: TGTGCCAGCAGCCAATCGGCGGGGGGGCCGGAGACCCAGTACTTC.

This rearrangement joins TRBV29-1 to TRBJ1-1, with D maybe TRBD1 (6 bases). The CDR3 sequence is 15 residues long. Trimming cost V 3 bases and J 1 base, with 15 bases left between them. Germline values: CDR1 SQVTM, CDR2 ANQGSEA. The CDR3 sequence is CSVEKGGRPNTEAFF. The DNA for the CDR3 is TGCAGCGTTGAGAAAGGGGGTCGGCCGAACACTGAAGCTTTCTTT.